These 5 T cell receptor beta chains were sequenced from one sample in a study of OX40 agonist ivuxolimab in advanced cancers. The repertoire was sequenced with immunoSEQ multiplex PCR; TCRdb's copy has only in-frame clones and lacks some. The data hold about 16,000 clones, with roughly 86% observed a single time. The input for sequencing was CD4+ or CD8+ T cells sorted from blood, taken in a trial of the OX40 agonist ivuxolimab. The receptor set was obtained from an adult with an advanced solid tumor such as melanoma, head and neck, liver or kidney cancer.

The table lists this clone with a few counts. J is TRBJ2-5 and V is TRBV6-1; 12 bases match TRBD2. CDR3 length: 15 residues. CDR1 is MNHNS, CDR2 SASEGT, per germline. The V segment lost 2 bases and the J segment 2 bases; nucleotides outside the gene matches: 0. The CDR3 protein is CASSELAGGQETQYF. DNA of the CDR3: TGTGCCAGCAGTGAACTAGCGGGGGGGCAAGAGACCCAGTACTTC.

The DNA for the CDR3 is TGTGCCAGCAGTTTGAGCCAGACCTTGAACACTGAAGCTTTCTTT. As protein: CASSLSQTLNTEAFF. The rearrangement uses TRBV27 and TRBJ1-1; no definite D call. The germline gives CDR1 MNHEY, CDR2 SMNVEV (reference sequence). V was clipped by 3 bases and J by 0 bases, with 11 bases between them. The CDR3 extends over 15 amino acids.

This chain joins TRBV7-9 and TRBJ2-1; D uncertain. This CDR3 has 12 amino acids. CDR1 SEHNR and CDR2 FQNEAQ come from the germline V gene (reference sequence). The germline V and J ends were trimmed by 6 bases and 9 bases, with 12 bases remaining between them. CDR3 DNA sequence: TGTGCCAGCAGGCCCTTAGAGACTGAGCAGTTCTTC. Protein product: CASRPLETEQFF.

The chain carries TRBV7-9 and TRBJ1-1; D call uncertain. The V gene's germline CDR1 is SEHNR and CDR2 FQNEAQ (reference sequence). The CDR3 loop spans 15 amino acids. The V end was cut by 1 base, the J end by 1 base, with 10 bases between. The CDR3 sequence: CASSLVGSGNTEAFF. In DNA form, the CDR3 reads TGTGCCAGCAGCTTAGTGGGGTCGGGGAACACTGAAGCTTTCTTT.

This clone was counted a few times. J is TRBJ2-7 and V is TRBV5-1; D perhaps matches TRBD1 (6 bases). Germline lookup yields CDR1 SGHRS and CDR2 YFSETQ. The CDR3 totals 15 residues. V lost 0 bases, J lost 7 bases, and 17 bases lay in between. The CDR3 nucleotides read TGCGCCAGCAGCTTGGGGGGGCGGATCGTCGGGGAGCAGTACTTC. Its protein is CASSLGGRIVGEQYF. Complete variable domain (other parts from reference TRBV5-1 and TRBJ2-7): KAGVTQTPRYLIKTRGQQVTLSCSPISGHRSVSWYQQTPGQGLQFLFEYFSETQRNKGNFPGRFSGRQFSNSRSEMNVSTLELGDSALYLCASSLGGRIVGEQYFGPGTRLTVT.